Each of the 26 T cell receptor beta chains below was sequenced from the same sample in a study of OX40 agonist ivuxolimab in advanced cancers. The assay was immunoSEQ multiplex PCR, and TCRdb's table has in-frame clones only and misses some. The profile shows around 60,000 clones, about nine tenths of them singletons. The specimen comprised CD4+ or CD8+ T cells sorted from blood, sampled in a trial of the OX40 agonist ivuxolimab. The source of these receptors is an adult with an advanced solid tumor such as melanoma, head and neck, liver or kidney cancer.

CDR3 nucleotide sequence: TGTGCCAGCAGCGTAGGCGGGGTTAGGGAGACCCAGTACTTC. It yields the protein CASSVGGVRETQYF. The chain combines TRBV9 with TRBJ2-5; D possibly corresponds to TRBD2 (6 bases). Germline CDR1 is SGDLS and CDR2 is YYNGEE. The CDR3 has 14 amino acids. The V end was cut by 0 bases, the J end by 5 bases, with 11 bases between.

CDR3 coding DNA: TGTGCCAGTAGCCTCGGGACAGGGTCTGCCTACGAGCAGTACTTC. This gives the protein CASSLGTGSAYEQYF. The V gene is TRBV19, the J gene TRBJ2-7, with 9 bases that match TRBD1. In germline, CDR1 is LNHDA, CDR2 SQIVND (reference sequence). Unmatched junction bases numbered 8, after V lost 6 bases and J lost 2 bases. This CDR3 has 15 amino acids.

The genes are TRBV13 and TRBJ2-1, with 10 bases aligning to TRBD2. The CDR3 is 17 amino acids. V shed 4 bases, J shed 5 bases, and the junction held 11 bases outside the gene matches. Germline V CDR1 and CDR2: PRHDT, FYEKMQ (reference sequence). The CDR3 loop is CASSSRTSGRLNNEQFF. CDR3 in DNA: TGTGCCAGCAGCTCCCGGACTAGCGGCCGCTTAAACAATGAGCAGTTCTTC.

The genes are TRBV6-6 and TRBJ2-5; 9 bases fit TRBD2. This CDR3 comprises 12 residues. The germline CDR1 and CDR2 sequences are MNHNY and SVGAGI (reference sequence). The J segment lost 4 bases and the V segment lost 8 bases, leaving 2 bases of the junction unmatched. CDR3 amino acids: CASLAGVETQYF. The CDR3 DNA reads as TGTGCCAGCTTAGCGGGAGTAGAGACCCAGTACTTC.

In the case of this clone: This same CDR3 is encoded by further DNA sequences in the sample. This chain uses TRBV30 with TRBJ2-4, with D perhaps TRBD1 or TRBD2 (5 bases each). The germline gives CDR1 GTSNPN, CDR2 SVGIG (reference sequence). The CDR3 totals 16 residues. Trimming left V 4 bases short and J 0 bases short, with 16 bases between. The CDR3 DNA is TGTGCCTGGATGGAATGGGGGAGTCTAGCCAAAAACATTCAGTACTTC. Protein product: CAWMEWGSLAKNIQYF. Using reference TRBV30 and TRBJ2-4 for the parts outside the CDR3, the full variable domain is SQTIHQWPATLVQPVGSPLSLECTVEGTSNPNLYWYRQAAGRGLQLLFYSVGIGQISSEVPQNLSASRPQDRQFILSSKKLLLSDSGFYLCAWMEWGSLAKNIQYFGAGTRLSVL.

V gene TRBV9 combines with J gene TRBJ2-1, with 9 bases aligning to TRBD2. CDR1 SGDLS and CDR2 YYNGEE come from the germline V gene. CDR3 length: 14 residues. Trimming at V came to 4 bases and at J to 6 bases, leaving 5 bases not matched to a gene. CDR3 residues: CASSPSGDFNEQFF. As DNA, the CDR3 is TGTGCCAGCAGCCCTAGCGGGGACTTCAATGAGCAGTTCTTC.

The rearrangement joins TRBV7-9 to TRBJ2-1, with TRBD1 matching 10 bases. Germline CDR1 is SEHNR and CDR2 is FQNEAQ (reference sequence). The CDR3 has 17 amino acids. V gave up 1 base and J gave up 3 bases; unmatched junction bases: 6. The CDR3 sequence is CASSLGSTGGFYNEQFF. The CDR3 bases are TGTGCCAGCAGCTTAGGCTCGACAGGGGGCTTCTACAATGAGCAGTTCTTC. Drawing the rest from reference TRBV7-9 and TRBJ2-1, the complete variable domain is DTGVSQNPRHKITKRGQNVTFRCDPISEHNRLYWYRQTLGQGPEFLTYFQNEAQLEKSRLLSDRFSAERPKGSFSTLEIQRTEQGDSAMYLCASSLGSTGGFYNEQFFGPGTRLTVL.

The count of this clone is one. The chain uses TRBV27 and TRBJ1-4; a weak D match, TRBD1 (6 bases). V lost 6 bases, J lost 8 bases, and 16 bases lay in between. This CDR3 is built from 14 residues. The V gene's germline CDR1 is MNHEY and CDR2 SMNVEV (reference sequence). This CDR3 reads CASSPGGRGEKLFF. The DNA of the CDR3 is TGTGCCAGCAGCCCCGGGGGGCGTGGGGAAAAACTGTTTTTT. The full variable domain, in which reference TRBV27 and TRBJ1-4 provide the parts outside the CDR3, is EAQVTQNPRYLITVTGKKLTVTCSQNMNHEYMSWYRQDPGLGLRQIYYSMNVEVTDKGDVPEGYKVSRKEKRNFPLILESPSPNQTSLYFCASSPGGRGEKLFFGSGTQLSVL.

The chain uses TRBV19 and TRBJ2-7; 8 bases are shared with TRBD2. V gave up 6 bases and J gave up 6 bases; unmatched junction bases: 10. The germline V gene encodes CDR1 LNHDA and CDR2 SQIVND (reference sequence). The CDR3 sequence is 14 residues long. CDR3 in DNA: TGTGCCAGTAGAAATAATATTGCGGGAGGCGAGCAGTACTTC. Translated, it gives CASRNNIAGGEQYF.

The chain carries TRBV6-1 and TRBJ2-1; the match to TRBD2 covers 10 bases. This CDR3 has 14 amino acids. Germline assignment: CDR1 MNHNS and CDR2 SASEGT. V was clipped by 6 bases and J by 7 bases; unmatched bases: 6. CDR3 bases: TGTGCCAGCAGAACTAGCGGGACGTGGAATGAGCAGTTCTTC. It specifies CASRTSGTWNEQFF.

The chain links TRBV7-8 to TRBJ2-7; perhaps TRBD2 as D (6 bases). CDR1 and CDR2 (germline): SGHVS, FQNEAQ. The CDR3 loop spans 15 amino acids. With 8 bases removed from V and 6 bases from J, the gap between germline ends came to 23 bases. The CDR3 DNA reads as TGTGCCAGCGCCCAGTCTGCTAGCGCCCGGGGCGAGCAGTACTTC. This encodes CASAQSASARGEQYF.

This rearrangement joins TRBV18 to TRBJ2-7, with D perhaps TRBD1 (5 bases). V was cut by 5 bases and J by 6 bases, with 14 bases left in between. Looked up from germline, CDR1 is KGHSH and CDR2 is LQKENI. The CDR3 spans 13 residues. The CDR3 DNA follows: TGTGCCAGCTCAACCGGGTGGGGCACCGAGCAGTACTTC. It specifies CASSTGWGTEQYF.

The rearrangement links TRBV11-3 to TRBJ2-1; no firm D call. With 3 bases removed from V and 6 bases from J, the gap between germline ends came to 6 bases. The CDR3 runs to 12 residues. In germline, CDR1 is SGHNT, CDR2 YENEEA. Written as DNA, the CDR3 is TGTGCCAGCAGCTTTGGAGTCAATGAGCAGTTCTTC. It specifies CASSFGVNEQFF.

The chain couples TRBV4-1 to TRBJ2-3; 15 bases are shared with TRBD2. With 3 bases clipped from V and 3 bases from J, the junction kept 10 bases outside the gene matches. CDR3 size: 19 residues. CDR1 and CDR2 (germline): MGHRA, YSYEKL. Here the CDR3 reads CASSQQHGLAGGRTDTQYF. For the CDR3, the DNA is TGCGCCAGCAGCCAGCAACACGGACTAGCGGGAGGGAGAACAGATACGCAGTATTTT.

On this clone: The sample has other DNA sequences that encode this CDR3 too. This chain joins TRBV13 and TRBJ2-7; 12 bases line up with TRBD2. The CDR3 contains 15 residues. With 0 bases clipped from V and 3 bases from J, the junction kept 0 bases outside the gene matches. Per the germline V gene, CDR1 is PRHDT and CDR2 is FYEKMQ (reference sequence). In DNA form, the CDR3 reads TGTGCCAGCAGCTTAGGGACTAGCGGGAGCTACGAGCAGTACTTC. It encodes CASSLGTSGSYEQYF.

The chain uses TRBV7-9 and TRBJ1-3; no clear D gene. CDR3 length: 15 residues. Germline V lookup: CDR1 SEHNR, CDR2 FQNEAQ (reference sequence). The germline V and J ends were trimmed by 6 bases and 3 bases, with 15 bases remaining between them. CDR3 sequence (DNA): TGTGCCAGCAGTCAGCGGGGTGGCGATGGAAACACCATATATTTT. This codes for CASSQRGGDGNTIYF.

The gene calls are TRBV4-2 and TRBJ2-1; no clear D. The germline V and J ends were trimmed by 0 bases and 5 bases, with 14 bases remaining between them. The CDR3 has 16 residues. The germline CDR1 and CDR2 sequences are LGHNA and YNFKEQ. In DNA form, the CDR3 reads TGTGCCAGCAGCCAAGATGGCGCACCAAACAACAATGAGCAGTTCTTC. Protein product: CASSQDGAPNNNEQFF.

V gene TRBV19 combines with J gene TRBJ1-5; no clear D gene. This CDR3 region has 14 residues. Germline V gene data show CDR1 as LNHDA and CDR2 as SQIVND (reference sequence). Trimming removed 6 bases at V and 6 bases at J, with 15 bases between. CDR3 sequence: CASSLQGSSQPQHF. The CDR3 DNA is TGTGCCAGTAGCCTCCAAGGTTCGAGTCAGCCCCAGCATTTT.

This clone was observed once. The chain is built from TRBV13 and TRBJ1-4, with TRBD1 matching over 8 bases. The V gene's germline CDR1 is PRHDT and CDR2 FYEKMQ (reference sequence). The J segment lost 8 bases and the V segment lost 5 bases, leaving 10 bases of the junction unmatched. This CDR3 contains 15 residues. The CDR3 sequence: CASSVTGVLEEKLFF. CDR3 nucleotides: TGTGCCAGCAGCGTGACAGGGGTTCTTGAGGAAAAACTGTTTTTT.

This rearrangement joins TRBV4-2 to TRBJ1-5, with 7 bases identical to TRBD1. V gave up 3 bases and J gave up 0 bases; unmatched junction bases: 5. This CDR3 has 16 residues. Looked up from germline, CDR1 is LGHNA and CDR2 is YNFKEQ. Here the CDR3 reads CASSHEDRISNQPQHF. Written as DNA, the CDR3 is TGTGCCAGCAGCCATGAGGACAGGATTAGCAATCAGCCCCAGCATTTT.

The V call is TRBV9, the J call TRBJ2-2; 9 nucleotides align to TRBD1. Germline V lookup: CDR1 SGDLS, CDR2 YYNGEE. V lost 3 bases and J lost 7; bases outside the gene matches: 7. This CDR3 contains 15 residues. CDR3 sequence (DNA): TGTGCCAGCAGCGACCACAGGGGGCGTAACGGGGAGCTGTTTTTT. Translation: CASSDHRGRNGELFF.

Only one count was recorded for this clone. The rearrangement uses TRBV5-5 and TRBJ2-5; 7 nucleotides agree with TRBD2. The germline gives CDR1 SGHKS, CDR2 YYEKEE (reference sequence). The J segment lost 4 bases and the V segment lost 2 bases, leaving 5 bases of the junction unmatched. The length of the CDR3 is 14 residues. The CDR3, as DNA: TGTGCCAGCAGCTTTTGGCCTAGCGGAGAGACCCAGTACTTC. Translation gives CASSFWPSGETQYF.

This chain connects TRBV27 to TRBJ1-1, with 7 nucleotides matching TRBD1. The germline CDR1 and CDR2 sequences are MNHEY and SMNVEV (reference sequence). CDR3 length equals 14 residues. The V segment lost 4 bases and the J segment 1 base; nucleotides outside the gene matches: 3. The CDR3 DNA follows: TGTGCCAGCAGTTACAGGACAGGGAACACTGAAGCTTTCTTT. As protein: CASSYRTGNTEAFF.

The chain uses TRBV28 and TRBJ2-2; D is unresolved. The V gene lost 3 bases and the J gene lost 2 bases, with 7 bases spanning the gap. The V gene's germline CDR1 is MDHEN and CDR2 SYDVKM. The CDR3 consists of 14 residues. The CDR3 is CASSLRINTGELFF. CDR3 DNA: TGTGCCAGCAGTTTGCGGATTAACACCGGGGAGCTGTTTTTT.

The chain employs TRBV30 and TRBJ2-1; D remains unclear. This CDR3 is built from 14 residues. Germline-derived CDR1 and CDR2 are GTSNPN and SVGIG (reference sequence). Trimming left V 4 bases short and J 8 bases short, with 18 bases between. This chain's CDR3 is CAWNIGSPRDEQFF. In DNA, the CDR3 is TGTGCCTGGAACATCGGGTCACCTAGGGATGAGCAGTTCTTC.

The genes are TRBV28 and TRBJ2-6, with D possibly being TRBD2 (5 bases). With 5 bases removed from V and 0 bases from J, the gap between germline ends came to 14 bases. This CDR3 has 17 amino acids. From germline, CDR1 is MDHEN and CDR2 SYDVKM. CDR3 DNA sequence: TGTGCCAGCAGTGGATTAGCGTCCGTCTCTGGGGCCAACGTCCTGACTTTC. The encoded protein is CASSGLASVSGANVLTF.